This is a list of T cell receptor beta chains from one sample in a study of blood T cell repertoires in COVID-19. Profiling relied on immunoSEQ multiplex PCR, and the TCRdb table lists in-frame clones only, not all of them. The profile shows about 210,000 clones, over 70% of them singletons. What was sequenced was peripheral blood. These receptors were obtained from a woman between 50 and 59 years old with acute or convalescent COVID-19. CDR3s include the opening cysteine and the closing phenylalanine or tryptophan. Fields, in order: J gene, V gene, CDR3 protein.

TRBJ2-2 TRBV11-2 CASSSTTSDFGELFF
TRBJ1-1 TRBV11-2 CASSLDRRGQTHVNTEAFF
TRBJ2-7 TRBV12-3/TRBV12-4 CASSRQGVYEQYF
TRBJ2-7 TRBV5-4 CASSPRLADIYEQYF
TRBJ2-5 TRBV14 CASSYRTGGLFRETQYF
TRBJ1-2 TRBV24-1 CATSDSDRARGYTF
TRBJ2-2 TRBV27 CASSRYVLAVNTGELFF
TRBJ1-1 TRBV19 CASSMGRVGPAFF
TRBJ1-2 TRBV28 CASSSDWGGDYGYTF
TRBJ2-7 TRBV5-1 CASSLLAGHEQYF
TRBJ2-3 TRBV5-4 CASSLGIAGLTDTQYF
TRBJ2-2 TRBV5-1 CASSSAGLTGELFF
TRBJ1-1 TRBV2 CATSLGGNTEAFF
TRBJ2-1 TRBV5-1 CASSLGTVRGNEQFF
TRBJ1-1 TRBV30 CAWSGRDTEAFF
TRBJ2-7 TRBV12-3/TRBV12-4 CASSLGGWQYF
TRBJ1-2 TRBV24-1 CATSDPGQEYGYTF
TRBJ2-1 TRBV28 CASTTPSPGQNEQFF
TRBJ1-2 TRBV24-1 CATSVGRELGYTF
TRBJ1-4 TRBV7-7 CASSLGAGTNEKLFF
TRBJ2-1 TRBV11-3 CASSRGQNNEQFF
TRBJ2-1 TRBV5-1 CASSPTGLAGGNEQFF
TRBJ2-5 TRBV6-2/TRBV6-3 CASSYNRGPQGETQYF
TRBJ2-1 TRBV18 CASSWGAGGDNEQFF
TRBJ1-1 TRBV5-1 CASSETVATEAFF
TRBJ1-5 TRBV19 CASSISSGQNNQPQHF
TRBJ1-2 TRBV28 CASSSMGQGTSNYGYTF
TRBJ2-7 TRBV19 CASRRGSTYEQYF
TRBJ1-6 TRBV19 CASSGQGANSPLHF
TRBJ1-4 TRBV5-1 CASSPWPGGEKLFF
TRBJ2-3 TRBV24-1 CATSDLRAGGTADTQYF
TRBJ1-1 TRBV3-1/TRBV3-2 CASSQSGANTEAFF